The next 30 T cell receptor beta chains were all read from a single sample in a study of identical twins. One entry per CDR3 protein results from TCRdb running MiXCR on the 5' RACE reads. This sample has roughly 700,000 distinct CDR3 sequences, with more than 6.5% found just once. The data also belong to a second study, concerning yellow fever vaccine responses in identical twins.

Source material: PBMCs. The receptors stem from a woman under 30 in good health.

A few counts support this clonotype. J is TRBJ2-1 and V is TRBV28; D may be TRBD2 (6 bases). The ends were cut back, 4 bases at V and 9 bases at J, with 16 bases in the middle. This CDR3 is 14 amino acids long. CDR1 is MDHEN and CDR2 is SYDVKM in the germline V gene. The CDR3 region is CASSSHSQGGEQFF. The CDR3 region has the DNA TGTGCCAGCAGTTCCCACTCGCAGGGAGGTGAGCAGTTCTTC.

This clonotype was picked up a small number of times. The chain uses TRBV20-1 and TRBJ2-7, with a tentative D call TRBD2 (6 bases). The V and J ends lost 1 base and 6 bases respectively, with 19 bases between them. This CDR3 spans 15 amino acids. Germline CDR1 DFQATT, CDR2 SNEGSKA (reference sequence). The CDR3 DNA is TGCAGTGCTAGAGTGGCCGGGACTGGTGCGAGCGAGCAGTACTTC. It translates to CSARVAGTGASEQYF.

At least ten counts were recorded for this clonotype. This chain connects TRBV14 to TRBJ1-2; 7 positions match TRBD1. The V gene end was trimmed by 1 base and the J gene end by 6 bases; junction bases not matched to a gene: 8. The CDR3 is 15 residues long. In germline, CDR1 is SGHDN, CDR2 FVKESK. The CDR3 DNA sequence: TGTGCCAGCAGCCAAGTTGCCACAGGGGTTAATGGCTACACCTTC. As protein: CASSQVATGVNGYTF. Looking up the rest from reference TRBV14 and TRBJ1-2 gives the full variable domain: EAGVTQFPSHSVIEKGQTVTLRCDPISGHDNLYWYRRVMGKEIKFLLHFVKESKQDESGMPNNRFLAERTGGTYSTLKVQPAELEDSGVYFCASSQVATGVNGYTFGSGTRLTVV.

This clonotype was observed a handful of times. The V and J genes are TRBV7-9 and TRBJ1-4, with D hard to call. V shed 3 bases and J shed 0 bases, with 14 bases lying between them. CDR1 SEHNR and CDR2 FQNEAQ come from the germline V gene (reference sequence). This CDR3 region has 17 residues. DNA of the CDR3: TGTGCCAGCAGCTTTTTCAGAGGCCCAGCAACTAATGAAAAACTGTTTTTT. As protein: CASSFFRGPATNEKLFF.

The gene calls are TRBV27 and TRBJ2-5; D not resolved. Per the germline V gene, CDR1 is MNHEY and CDR2 is SMNVEV (reference sequence). The ends were cut back, 9 bases at V and 6 bases at J, with 5 bases in the middle. The CDR3 is 9 amino acids. The CDR3 protein is CASLKTQYF. In nucleotides, the CDR3 is TGTGCCAGTTTAAAGACCCAGTACTTC.

This clonotype appeared a few times. This CDR3 is CASSPTGTYGKLFF. The CDR3 region has the DNA TGTGCCAGCAGCCCAACCGGGACATACGGAAAACTGTTTTTT. The V and J genes are TRBV7-2 and TRBJ1-4; TRBD1 is a possible D gene (6 bases). The germline CDR1 and CDR2 sequences are SGHTA and FQGNSA. The CDR3 loop spans 14 amino acids. Trimming removed 5 bases at V and 10 bases at J, with 17 bases between.

This clonotype turned up a few times. The CDR3 region has the DNA TGCGCCAGCAGCCAGGCTTTGAAAGAGACCCAGTACTTC. This encodes CASSQALKETQYF. The chain uses TRBV4-3 and TRBJ2-5, with unresolved D. Trimming cost V 3 bases and J 3 bases, with 8 bases left between them. CDR1 LGHNA and CDR2 YSLEER come from the germline V gene. The CDR3 length is 13 residues.

The rearrangement links TRBV4-3 to TRBJ2-2, with a weak D call TRBD1 (5 bases). Germline V gene lookup returns CDR1 LGHNA and CDR2 YSLEER. CDR3 length: 17 residues. Trimming shortened V by 0 bases and J by 6 bases, and 17 bases separated the two germline ends. The CDR3: CASSQDRAVRVSGELFF. The CDR3 coding sequence is TGCGCCAGCAGCCAAGACAGGGCCGTTAGGGTTTCCGGGGAGCTGTTTTTT.

This clonotype was counted between two and nine times. This sequence joins TRBV5-1 and TRBJ1-4; maybe TRBD1 (5 bases). V gave up 1 base and J gave up 3 bases, with 10 bases separating them. CDR3 size: 15 residues. Looked up from germline, CDR1 is SGHRS and CDR2 is YFSETQ. CDR3 sequence reads: CASSLLSQANEKLFF. The CDR3, as DNA: TGCGCCAGCAGCTTGCTGTCACAGGCTAATGAAAAACTGTTTTTT.

The chain is built from TRBV7-3 and TRBJ1-1; weak D call: TRBD1 (5 bases). V lost 5 bases and J 0 bases, leaving 16 bases between the germline ends. The CDR3 runs 16 residues. Germline assignment: CDR1 SGHTA and CDR2 FQGTGA. DNA for the CDR3: TGTGCCAGCAGCCCGACCTCGGGGGGACTGAACACTGAAGCTTTCTTT. Protein sequence: CASSPTSGGLNTEAFF.

This clonotype was recorded a few times. The V gene is TRBV11-2, the J gene TRBJ2-1; TRBD2 is a possible D gene (5 bases). The V end was cut by 4 bases, the J end by 9 bases, with 22 bases between. The CDR3 has 16 amino acids. Looked up from germline, CDR1 is SGHAT and CDR2 is FQNNGV. The CDR3 DNA follows: TGTGCCAGCAGCTCGTGGGAGATCATCGGACCTGGTGAGCAGTTCTTC. Its protein is CASSSWEIIGPGEQFF.

J is TRBJ2-5 and V is TRBV27, with TRBD2 identical over 13 bases. There are 16 residues in the CDR3. Germline values: CDR1 MNHEY, CDR2 SMNVEV (reference sequence). V lost 5 bases and J lost 5; bases outside the gene matches: 8. The DNA of the CDR3 is TGTGCCAGCAGTCTTGGACTAGCGGGAGAGTGGGAGACCCAGTACTTC. As protein: CASSLGLAGEWETQYF.

This clonotype was detected a few times. This rearrangement joins TRBV5-1 to TRBJ2-5, with 8 bases that match TRBD1. Germline trimming cut 0 bases from V and 5 bases from J; bases unmatched to any gene: 9. The CDR3 contains 16 residues. Germline V gives CDR1 SGHRS, CDR2 YFSETQ. In nucleotides, the CDR3 is TGCGCCAGCAGCTTGGAGGACAGGGCGAGTGGGGAGACCCAGTACTTC. It yields the protein CASSLEDRASGETQYF.

V is TRBV4-1 and J is TRBJ2-5; D may be TRBD2 (6 bases). CDR3 length: 15 residues. Germline CDR1 MGHRA, CDR2 YSYEKL. Trimming pared 3 bases from V and 5 bases from J, leaving 16 bases between. The CDR3 bases are TGCGCCAGCAGCCAGGAGGGCCGGGAGCACGAGACCCAGTACTTC. This gives the protein CASSQEGREHETQYF.

This clonotype was seen a few times. The V and J genes are TRBV5-6 and TRBJ2-4, with D hard to call. This CDR3 is 14 amino acids long. Trimming shortened V by 4 bases and J by 7 bases, and 15 bases separated the two germline ends. The germline gives CDR1 SGHDT, CDR2 YYEEEE. The CDR3 bases are TGTGCCAGCAGCCCCTCATCGGTGGGGAACATTCAGTACTTC. The encoded protein is CASSPSSVGNIQYF. Variable domain in full (rest from reference TRBV5-6 and TRBJ2-4): DAGVTQSPTHLIKTRGQQVTLRCSPKSGHDTVSWYQQALGQGPQFIFQYYEEEERQRGNFPDRFSGHQFPNYSSELNVNALLLGDSALYLCASSPSSVGNIQYFGAGTRLSVL.

In its sample, this clonotype was seen a few times. The rearrangement joins TRBV9 to TRBJ2-3, with a tentative D call TRBD1 (6 bases). Between the trimmed V and J ends, which lost 2 bases and 4 bases, there was a span of 20 bases. Per germline, CDR1 SGDLS and CDR2 YYNGEE. The CDR3 is 17 amino acids. The DNA of the CDR3 is TGTGCCAGCAGCGTCAAAGCCGGGACAACAAGAGCAGATACGCAGTATTTT. It encodes CASSVKAGTTRADTQYF. Supplemented by reference TRBV9 and TRBJ2-3, the full variable domain reads DSGVTQTPKHLITATGQRVTLRCSPRSGDLSVYWYQQSLDQGLQFLIQYYNGEERAKGNILERFSAQQFPDLHSELNLSSLELGDSALYFCASSVKAGTTRADTQYFGPGTRLTVL.

This chain links TRBV7-9 with TRBJ2-5, with D hard to call. CDR3 length equals 13 residues. The V gene's germline CDR1 is SEHNR and CDR2 FQNEAQ (reference sequence). V was cut by 6 bases and J by 0 bases, with 8 bases left in between. CDR3 loop: CASSPENQETQYF. Here the CDR3 DNA reads TGTGCCAGCAGTCCAGAGAACCAAGAGACCCAGTACTTC.

The V and J genes are TRBV27 and TRBJ1-5; 7 nucleotides agree with TRBD1. Trimming cost V 6 bases and J 4 bases; bases outside gene matches: 9. CDR3 size: 15 residues. In germline, CDR1 is MNHEY, CDR2 SMNVEV (reference sequence). The CDR3 DNA sequence: TGTGCCAGCAGCCCCGCCAGGGGGGGGAATCAGCCCCAGCATTTT. This translates into CASSPARGGNQPQHF.

This clonotype has more than one count but fewer than ten. The chain joins TRBV6-1 to TRBJ1-5; D uncertain. From germline, CDR1 is MNHNS and CDR2 SASEGT. The V gene lost 1 base and the J gene lost 1 base, with 14 bases spanning the gap. The CDR3 is 17 amino acids. The DNA of the CDR3 is TGTGCCAGCAGTGAAGGGGAGAGGAGCGGGAGCAATCAGCCCCAGCATTTT. This translates into CASSEGERSGSNQPQHF.

This clonotype was counted at least ten times. The rearrangement uses TRBV5-6 and TRBJ2-7; D gene ambiguous. Germline values: CDR1 SGHDT, CDR2 YYEEEE. The CDR3 runs 20 residues. With 2 bases removed from V and 2 bases from J, the gap between germline ends came to 29 bases. CDR3 amino acids: CASSFRMGFGVGKVPYEQYF. The CDR3 bases are TGTGCCAGCAGCTTTCGGATGGGGTTCGGCGTCGGAAAGGTACCCTACGAGCAGTACTTC.

This clonotype was detected ten times or more. The chain carries TRBV5-1 and TRBJ2-3; no firm D call. Trimming took 4 bases from V and 0 from J, leaving 12 bases between them. Germline CDR1 and CDR2: SGHRS and YFSETQ. CDR3 length: 15 amino acids. The CDR3 spells CASSAQASSTDTQYF. The CDR3 nucleotides are TGCGCCAGCAGCGCCCAGGCATCTAGCACAGATACGCAGTATTTT.

In its sample, this clonotype was seen a few times. Germline is not matched at one junction end, which may reflect a read error. V is TRBV3-1 and J is TRBJ1-1, with D perhaps TRBD1 (5 bases). Germline CDR1 and CDR2: LGHDT and YNNKEL (reference sequence). This CDR3 comprises 14 residues. CDR3 amino acids: CASSSAGNRDRPFF. The CDR3 nucleotides read TGTGCCAGCAGCTCCGCGGGAAACCGGGACCGGCCCTTTTTT.

The rearrangement links TRBV24-1 to TRBJ2-3; a weak D match, TRBD1 (6 bases). Trimming shortened V by 4 bases and J by 2 bases, and 9 bases separated the two germline ends. The CDR3 covers 14 residues. Germline CDR1 reads KGHDR; CDR2 reads SFDVKD. Written as DNA, the CDR3 is TGTGCCACCAGTGAAGGACAGCCCACAGATACGCAGTATTTT. This codes for CATSEGQPTDTQYF.

This clonotype was detected a few times. The chain links TRBV3-1 to TRBJ2-7; 11 positions agree with TRBD2. CDR1 is LGHDT and CDR2 is YNNKEL in the germline V gene (reference sequence). The length of the CDR3 is 16 residues. The trim removed 3 bases at V and 7 bases at J, leaving 11 bases unmatched. The CDR3: CASSHNTGTSGGEQYF. In DNA form, the CDR3 reads TGTGCCAGCAGCCACAATACCGGGACTAGCGGAGGGGAGCAGTACTTC.

This clonotype was counted many times. A junction boundary mismatches the germline segment, possibly from a read error. The chain has TRBV29-1 and TRBJ2-7; no definite D call. From germline, CDR1 is SQVTM and CDR2 ANQGSEA. There are 10 residues in the CDR3. DNA for the CDR3: TGCAGCGCCGTAGGTCCTTCTCTGAACTTC. This encodes CSAVGPSLNF.

This clonotype occurred a few times. The chain recombines TRBV20-1 with TRBJ1-6; 10 bases are a match to TRBD1. The ends lost 0 bases at V and 5 bases at J; junction bases unmatched: 4. CDR1 is DFQATT, CDR2 SNEGSKA, per germline (reference sequence). This CDR3 comprises 16 residues. The CDR3 DNA is TGCAGTGCTAGAGAGACAGGGGGCAAAGATAATTCACCCCTCCACTTT. It codes for CSARETGGKDNSPLHF.

The chain links TRBV12-3 or TRBV12-4 to TRBJ2-2; D uncertain. CDR3 length equals 14 residues. V shed 6 bases and J shed 1 base, with 9 bases lying between them. CDR3 DNA sequence: TGTGCCAGCAGCCCCGAGATGAACACCGGGGAGCTGTTTTTT. Translation: CASSPEMNTGELFF.

The chain has TRBV5-1 and TRBJ2-2; maybe TRBD1 (5 bases). The CDR3 covers 17 residues. The germline CDR1 and CDR2 sequences are SGHRS and YFSETQ. V was shortened by 1 base and J by 4 bases, with 17 bases between the two germline ends. As DNA, the CDR3 is TGCGCCAGCAGCTTGCAGTTTACAGGCGATGTCACCGGGGAGCTGTTTTTT. This sequence encodes CASSLQFTGDVTGELFF.

This clonotype was seen a handful of times. The chain recombines TRBV7-3 with TRBJ2-3; 7 bases match TRBD2. The CDR3 has 16 amino acids. Germline CDR1 SGHTA, CDR2 FQGTGA. Trimming removed 1 base from V and 2 bases from J; junction bases left unmatched: 6. CDR3 in amino acids: CASSLSGGRFTDTQYF. CDR3 bases: TGTGCCAGCAGCTTAAGCGGGGGACGCTTCACAGATACGCAGTATTTT.

This clonotype was counted many times. This chain links TRBV15 with TRBJ2-1; D unclear. Deletions cut 0 bases from V and 5 bases from J, with 17 bases between. The CDR3 runs to 17 residues. The germline gives CDR1 LNHNV, CDR2 YYDKDF (reference sequence). The CDR3 DNA reads as TGTGCCACCAGCAGAGATATGTTGGGCGGCACCCACAATGAGCAGTTCTTC. This gives the protein CATSRDMLGGTHNEQFF.